The 9 T cell receptor beta chains presented below share a single source sample, sequenced in a study of T cells in Graves' hyperthyroidism and ophthalmopathy (dated by TCRdb to the late 2010s). Library generation was performed with multiplex PCR. The reads were generated on an Illumina HiSeq 2000. TCR beta CDR3 regions were amplified from RNA transcripts. A first-round RT-PCR of the TCR CDR3 used the HTBI primer set with the Qiagen OneStep RT-PCR kit. TCRdb reprocessing: public reads trimmed at Q25 with fastp, clones called with MiXCR, in-frame beta chains kept. Rows with a matching CDR3 protein are joined into one entry that keeps the most common DNA and genes. This sample is represented by 330,000 or so distinct CDR3 sequences; roughly 20% of them were singletons. Of the sample, under 40% is held by the ten largest clones. The sequencing sample was made of blood. The receptors derive from a man aged 50 to 59 with Graves' ophthalmopathy.

This clonotype was observed a handful of times. The chain couples TRBV6-1 to TRBJ2-2; D is tentatively TRBD1 or TRBD2 (5 bases each). Germline-derived CDR1 and CDR2 are MNHNS and SASEGT. The length of the CDR3 is 15 residues. Trimming took off 5 bases at V and 4 bases at J, with 14 bases between the two ends. The CDR3 DNA sequence: TGTGCCAGCAGTACCAAAGGTGGGGGCACCGGGGAGCTGTTTTTT. It yields the protein CASSTKGGGTGELFF.

In this sample, this clonotype turned up many times. The chain couples TRBV10-3 to TRBJ2-7, with 7 bases aligning to TRBD1. Germline CDR1 and CDR2: ENHRY and SYGVKD. The V gene end was trimmed by 6 bases and the J gene end by 2 bases; junction bases not matched to a gene: 10. The CDR3 is 15 amino acids. The CDR3 loop is CAISLGGRETYEQYF. The CDR3, as DNA: TGTGCCATCAGCTTAGGGGGCAGAGAGACCTACGAGCAGTACTTC.

CDR3 DNA sequence: TGCAGTGCTAGGGTGAGGGGGAGTGAGCAGTTCTTC. It codes for CSARVRGSEQFF. The chain recombines TRBV20-1 with TRBJ2-1, with D possibly TRBD1 on 6 matching bases. Per the germline V gene, CDR1 is DFQATT and CDR2 is SNEGSKA (reference sequence). This CDR3 has 12 residues. The V end lost 3 bases, the J end lost 9 bases, and 12 bases lay between the germline ends.

The V gene is TRBV3-1, the J gene TRBJ2-6; D perhaps matches TRBD1 (6 bases). With 4 bases removed from V and 0 bases from J, the gap between germline ends came to 10 bases. There are 16 residues in the CDR3. In germline, CDR1 is LGHDT, CDR2 YNNKEL (reference sequence). CDR3 sequence (DNA): TGTGCCAGCAGCCCTGACAGGTTCTCTGGGGCCAACGTCCTGACTTTC. Protein product: CASSPDRFSGANVLTF. Drawing the rest from reference TRBV3-1 and TRBJ2-6, the complete variable domain is DTAVSQTPKYLVTQMGNDKSIKCEQNLGHDTMYWYKQDSKKFLKIMFSYNNKELIINETVPNRFSPKSPDKAHLNLHINSLELGDSAVYFCASSPDRFSGANVLTFGAGSRLTVL.

The chain uses TRBV4-2 and TRBJ2-1, with D tentatively TRBD2 (6 bases). Trimming pared 0 bases from V and 1 base from J, leaving 10 bases between. The V gene's germline CDR1 is LGHNA and CDR2 YNFKEQ. The CDR3 is 16 residues long. In nucleotides, the CDR3 is TGTGCCAGCAGCCAAGATATTGCGGGGTCCTACAATGAGCAGTTCTTC. This translates into CASSQDIAGSYNEQFF.

This clonotype was observed a few times. The chain carries TRBV11-1 and TRBJ2-3; TRBD2 aligns across 9 bases. J gave up 4 bases and V 1 base, and 0 bases lay outside the gene matches. The germline CDR1 and CDR2 sequences are SGHAT and FQDESV (reference sequence). This CDR3 comprises 14 residues. The chain's CDR3 is CASSLVAGADTQYF. Written as DNA, the CDR3 is TGTGCCAGCAGCTTAGTAGCGGGGGCAGATACGCAGTATTTT.

At least ten counts were recorded for this clonotype. This chain uses TRBV11-3 with TRBJ2-3; D is possibly TRBD1 or TRBD2 (6 bases each). CDR1 and CDR2 (germline): SGHNT, YENEEA. This CDR3 has 17 residues. Trimming removed 5 bases at V and 4 bases at J, with 22 bases between. The CDR3, as DNA: TGTGCCAGCAGCCCACGGACGGGGGCGACCGGGGCAGATACGCAGTATTTT. It translates to CASSPRTGATGADTQYF.

This clonotype occurred a few times. The chain uses TRBV6-1 and TRBJ1-4; D uncertain. V dropped 4 bases and J dropped 8 bases, with 5 bases sitting between them. This CDR3 spans 11 amino acids. The germline V gene encodes CDR1 MNHNS and CDR2 SASEGT. Here the CDR3 reads CASSGGEKLFF. CDR3 nucleotide sequence: TGTGCCAGCAGTGGAGGGGAAAAACTGTTTTTT.

This clonotype was seen at least ten times. The V and J genes are TRBV28 and TRBJ2-5; 7 bases line up with TRBD2. Germline lookup yields CDR1 MDHEN and CDR2 SYDVKM. The trim removed 3 bases at V and 7 bases at J, leaving 11 bases unmatched. This CDR3 is 15 amino acids long. CDR3 coding DNA: TGTGCCAGCAGTTTCGGGACTAACGGGACTGTGACCCAGTACTTC. It codes for CASSFGTNGTVTQYF. Full variable domain (rest looked up from reference TRBV28 and TRBJ2-5): DVKVTQSSRYLVKRTGEKVFLECVQDMDHENMFWYRQDPGLGLRLIYFSYDVKMKEKGDIPEGYSVSREKKERFSLILESASTNQTSMYLCASSFGTNGTVTQYFGPGTRLLVL.